Below are 6 T cell receptor beta chains sequenced from a single sample in a study of CD4 T cells in relation to SARS-CoV-2 and coronaviruses. The unexposed donors gave CD4+ T cells in about 2011-2018, prior to COVID-19. After ten to eleven days of culture, CD4+ T cells were isolated. The table came from immunoSEQ multiplex PCR; TCRdb's copy has only in-frame clones and leaves some out. The table records 20,000 to 25,000 clones, around 72% of them present only once. Their antigens are not known. The sequenced material came from CD4+ T cells from PBMCs, cultured in vitro. These receptors were collected from a human donor in good health.

The V call is TRBV6-6, the J call TRBJ1-2; D may be TRBD1 (5 bases). With 5 bases removed from V and 8 bases from J, the gap between germline ends came to 12 bases. The CDR3 runs 12 residues. Germline lookup yields CDR1 MNHNY and CDR2 SVGAGI (reference sequence). CDR3 bases: TGTGCCAGCAGTCCCTTACAGGCCGGCTACACCTTC. Encoded protein: CASSPLQAGYTF.

The gene calls are TRBV6-5 and TRBJ2-7; 7 nucleotides line up with TRBD1. V gave up 0 bases and J gave up 1 base; unmatched junction bases: 3. Germline V CDR1 and CDR2: MNHEY, SVGAGI. There are 15 residues in the CDR3. For the CDR3, the DNA is TGTGCCAGCAGTTACTCGGCAGGGGGTTCCTACGAGCAGTACTTC. This translates into CASSYSAGGSYEQYF.

This chain joins TRBV5-6 and TRBJ2-7; D not certain. CDR1 is SGHDT and CDR2 is YYEEEE in the germline V gene. Trimming pared 3 bases from V and 0 bases from J, leaving 4 bases between. This CDR3 region has 12 residues. The CDR3: CASSSNSYEQYF. Here the CDR3 DNA reads TGTGCCAGCAGCTCAAACTCCTACGAGCAGTACTTC.

The chain's CDR3 is CASSSGQGSYNEQFF. In DNA, the CDR3 is TGCGCCAGCAGCTCCGGACAGGGCTCCTACAATGAGCAGTTCTTC. The chain recombines TRBV5-1 with TRBJ2-1, with 8 bases lining up with TRBD1. J was trimmed by 0 bases and V by 3 bases; bases with no gene match: 2. CDR1 SGHRS and CDR2 YFSETQ come from the germline V gene. CDR3 size: 15 residues. The full variable domain, in which reference TRBV5-1 and TRBJ2-1 provide the parts outside the CDR3, is KAGVTQTPRYLIKTRGQQVTLSCSPISGHRSVSWYQQTPGQGLQFLFEYFSETQRNKGNFPGRFSGRQFSNSRSEMNVSTLELGDSALYLCASSSGQGSYNEQFFGPGTRLTVL.

This chain links TRBV11-2 with TRBJ2-1; D is undetermined. The CDR3 spans 12 residues. CDR1 is SGHAT and CDR2 is FQNNGV in the germline V gene. Trimming removed 0 bases from V and 9 bases from J, with 6 bases in between. The CDR3 sequence is CASSLDLGEQFF. CDR3 bases: TGTGCCAGCAGCTTAGATCTCGGTGAGCAGTTCTTC.

The chain has TRBV6-6 and TRBJ1-5, with TRBD1 matching 7 bases. The CDR3 has 15 residues. The germline V gene encodes CDR1 MNHNY and CDR2 SVGAGI (reference sequence). The V gene end was trimmed by 2 bases and the J gene end by 6 bases; junction bases not matched to a gene: 7. The CDR3 reads CASSYTPRQGQPQHF. CDR3 bases: TGTGCCAGCAGTTACACCCCCCGACAGGGTCAGCCCCAGCATTTT.